This paragraph reports one T cell receptor (beta chain). V lost 2 bases and J 1 base, leaving 14 bases between the germline ends. Germline V gene data show CDR1 as LGHNA and CDR2 as YNFKEQ. CDR3 size: 16 residues. Sample barcodes and UMIs were carried by the TCR alpha and TCR beta cDNA libraries that 5'RACE generated with constant-segment primers. TCRdb re-called the 5' RACE reads with MiXCR, one entry per CDR3 protein. The table has about 270,000 distinct CDR3 sequences, roughly 17% seen once. The data were obtained in a study of T-cell memory formation after mild COVID-19. The sequence derives from a man aged 18 to 29 who had mild COVID-19 (a few samples of this study predate the infection). Cell type and time point are not known. The gene calls are TRBV4-2 and TRBJ2-5, with D tentatively TRBD1 (6 bases). Sequencing was performed on PBMCs or a T cell subset sorted from them (not recorded which). The CDR3 region has the DNA TGTGCCAGCAGCCAACTCCCAGGGACACCCCAAGAGACCCAGTACTTC. Translated: CASSQLPGTPQETQYF.